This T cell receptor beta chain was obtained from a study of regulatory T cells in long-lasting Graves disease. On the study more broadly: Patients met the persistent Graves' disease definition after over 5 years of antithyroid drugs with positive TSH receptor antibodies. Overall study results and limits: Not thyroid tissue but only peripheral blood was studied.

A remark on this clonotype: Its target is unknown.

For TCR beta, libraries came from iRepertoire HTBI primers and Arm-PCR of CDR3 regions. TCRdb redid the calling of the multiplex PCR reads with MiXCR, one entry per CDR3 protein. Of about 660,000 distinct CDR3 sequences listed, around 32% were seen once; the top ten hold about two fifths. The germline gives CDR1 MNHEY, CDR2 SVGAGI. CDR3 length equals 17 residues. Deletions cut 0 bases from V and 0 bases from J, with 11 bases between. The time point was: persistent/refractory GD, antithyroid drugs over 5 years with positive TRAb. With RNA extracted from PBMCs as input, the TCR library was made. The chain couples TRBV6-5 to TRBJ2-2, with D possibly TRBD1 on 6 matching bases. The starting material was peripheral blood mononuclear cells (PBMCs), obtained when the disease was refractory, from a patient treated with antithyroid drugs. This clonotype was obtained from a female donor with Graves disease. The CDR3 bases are TGTGCCAGCAGTTACTCGAGAGGGGGAACGAACACCGGGGAGCTGTTTTTT. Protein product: CASSYSRGGTNTGELFF.